This T cell receptor beta chain was documented in a study of blood T cell repertoires in COVID-19. Study background: PBMCs, B-cell-depleted T cells, or T cells provided the cDNA or gDNA that made up the material.

In terms of age and location, participants ranged from about 18 to 90 years and lived in under 30 US areas. Membership in each cohort depended on participant-reported clinical history. In the original analysis: Amplification from reference gene primers served as the basis for estimated nucleated cell counts. TCRdb keeps only in-frame clones here, not all; method: immunoSEQ multiplex PCR. The DNA was the basis for D and trimming; V, J and clone size are from that table. The sample lists under 500,000 clones; approximately 92% were seen once. V lost 0 bases to trimming and J lost 4 bases, with 19 bases between them. This CDR3 is built from 17 residues. Germline V gene data show CDR1 as SGHRS and CDR2 as YFSETQ.

The TCR comes from a man aged 25-45 years who had recovered from COVID-19. Sequencing used PBMCs or T cells enriched from blood (not recorded which). The chain is built from TRBV5-1 and TRBJ1-1; the D is unclear. The CDR3 sequence: CASSLELAVGRFTEAFF. The CDR3 DNA follows: TGCGCCAGCAGCTTGGAGTTGGCCGTAGGGAGGTTCACTGAAGCTTTCTTT.